The sequence of this T cell receptor beta chain was determined in a study of blood T cell repertoires in COVID-19. Study context: The United States, Italy and Spain were the sources of the acute and convalescent COVID-19 samples.

This table comes from immunoSEQ multiplex PCR, and its TCRdb copy is limited to in-frame clones, with some not included. The sample has 150,000 to 180,000 clones; 65% to 90% are singletons. Germline loops: CDR1 LNHDA, CDR2 SQIVND (reference sequence). After removal of 3 bases from V and 5 bases from J, the junction contained 4 bases not matched to a gene. The CDR3 loop spans 15 amino acids. The material sequenced was peripheral blood. This clonotype was obtained from an older woman with COVID-19, enrolled during active disease. The gene calls are TRBV19 and TRBJ1-4, with 9 bases that match TRBD1. In nucleotides, the CDR3 is TGTGCCAGTAGTATCCGGGACAGGGAAAATGAAAAACTGTTTTTT. Protein sequence: CASSIRDRENEKLFF. Complete variable domain (other parts from reference TRBV19 and TRBJ1-4): DGGITQSPKYLFRKEGQNVTLSCEQNLNHDAMYWYRQDPGQGLRLIYYSQIVNDFQKGDIAEGYSVSREKKESFPLTVTSAQKNPTAFYLCASSIRDRENEKLFFGSGTQLSVL.